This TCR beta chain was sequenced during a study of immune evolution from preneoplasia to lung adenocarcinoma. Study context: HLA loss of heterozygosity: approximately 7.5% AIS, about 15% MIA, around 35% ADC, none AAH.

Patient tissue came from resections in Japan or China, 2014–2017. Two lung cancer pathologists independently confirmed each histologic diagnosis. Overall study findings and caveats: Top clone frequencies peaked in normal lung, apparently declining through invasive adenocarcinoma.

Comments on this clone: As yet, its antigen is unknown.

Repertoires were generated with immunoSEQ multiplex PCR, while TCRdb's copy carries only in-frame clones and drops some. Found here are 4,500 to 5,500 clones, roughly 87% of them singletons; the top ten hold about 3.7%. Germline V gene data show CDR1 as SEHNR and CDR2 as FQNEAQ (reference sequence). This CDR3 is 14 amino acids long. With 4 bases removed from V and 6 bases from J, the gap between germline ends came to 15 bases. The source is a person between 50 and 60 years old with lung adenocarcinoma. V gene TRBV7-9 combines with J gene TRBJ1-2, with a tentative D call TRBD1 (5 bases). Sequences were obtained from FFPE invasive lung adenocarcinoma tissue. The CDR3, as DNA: TGTGCCAGCAGCTCCCCACAGGCCAGGGATGGCTACACCTTC. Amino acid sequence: CASSSPQARDGYTF.